This TCR beta chain comes out of a study of graft-versus-host responses after intestinal transplantation. Study at large: Each recipient received anti-thymocyte globulin induction, then tacrolimus and steroids for two to three years. Study-wide results and limits: Early HvG declines after transplant were associated with peak circulating GvH clone levels.

After the reaction, proliferating CFSE-low CD3+CD4+ and CD3+CD8+ responders were sorted. This clone turned up a few times. The repertoire was sequenced with immunoSEQ multiplex PCR; TCRdb's copy has only in-frame clones and lacks some. The data hold about 6,800 clones, with 20% to 30% observed a single time. With 4 bases removed from V and 2 bases from J, the gap between germline ends came to 16 bases. The CDR3 has 15 residues. Germline V gives CDR1 SGHRS, CDR2 YFSETQ. The chain carries TRBV5-1 and TRBJ2-7; possible D gene TRBD2, 5 bases. Source: alloreactive CD4+ T cells from a mixed lymphocyte reaction culture, taken before intestinal transplant. This sample's subset: CFSE-low proliferating T cells sorted from roughly six-day pre-transplant mixed lymphocyte reaction (GvH or HvG direction). The receptor was derived from a human patient who received an intestinal transplant. CDR3 sequence: CASSRTLNEPYEQYF. CDR3 in DNA: TGCGCCAGCAGCCGGACTCTAAATGAACCCTACGAGCAGTACTTC. The variable domain in full, completed from reference TRBV5-1 and TRBJ2-7, reads KAGVTQTPRYLIKTRGQQVTLSCSPISGHRSVSWYQQTPGQGLQFLFEYFSETQRNKGNFPGRFSGRQFSNSRSEMNVSTLELGDSALYLCASSRTLNEPYEQYFGPGTRLTVT.